The following is a TCR beta chain sequence with its context. This sample is drawn from a study of blood T cell repertoires in COVID-19. At the level of the study: T cells, B-cell-depleted T cells, or PBMCs supplied cDNA or gDNA.

Grouping used clinical history reported by participants in a survey and questionnaire. Clones were read by immunoSEQ multiplex PCR, and TCRdb kept only the in-frame ones, dropping some. The table shows a few hundred thousand clones, with 75% to 90% occurring only once. V lost 3 bases and J 0 bases, leaving 8 bases between the germline ends. Germline V gene lookup returns CDR1 KGHSH and CDR2 LQKENI. The CDR3 has 14 amino acids. Sequenced: PBMCs or T cells enriched from blood (not recorded which). The chain has TRBV18 and TRBJ2-5; D ambiguous. The sequence was obtained from a man aged 40-55 years who had recovered from COVID-19. The CDR3 DNA reads TGTGCCAGCTCACCTCTCCTGTACCAAGAGACCCAGTACTTC. It translates to CASSPLLYQETQYF.